The present TCR beta chain was sequenced within a study of OX40 agonist ivuxolimab in advanced cancers. The CDR3 spans 18 residues. Germline assignment: CDR1 SNHLY and CDR2 FYNNEI. V was pared by 1 base and J by 2 bases, with 18 bases between. The data were produced by immunoSEQ multiplex PCR, yet TCRdb's version contains in-frame clones alone and is incomplete. The sample consists of around 67,000 clones, about 83% of them appearing once. V usage is TRBV2 and J usage is TRBJ2-1; TRBD2 might be the D (6 bases). The receptor comes from an adult with an advanced solid tumor such as melanoma, head and neck, liver or kidney cancer. Specimen: CD4+ or CD8+ T cells sorted from blood, collected in a trial of the OX40 agonist ivuxolimab. CDR3 loop: CASSEGGPGGTTYNEQFF. CDR3 coding DNA: TGTGCCAGCAGTGAAGGGGGTCCAGGCGGGACGACCTACAATGAGCAGTTCTTC.